The entry below gives a single T cell receptor beta chain sequence along with its context. Antigen specificity is unknown. Only in-frame clones appear in the TCRdb table, and some are missing; sequencing was by immunoSEQ multiplex PCR. The sample records approximately 410,000 clones, roughly 90% being singletons. These data are taken from a study of Ad26.COV2.S vaccination and SARS-CoV-2 variants. For the study at large: Donor had been placed in the Ad26.COV2.S arm of the COV1001 trial. Study results and caveats: Assessments of TCR breadth and depth may have underestimated the total T cell responses.

Treatment given: roughly 19 received Ad26.COV2.S at low or high dose, single or two shots; about 5 received placebo; per-sample allocation not given. After the first vaccine or placebo injection, samples were drawn on day 63. Sequencing was performed on peripheral blood, taken in a trial of Ad26.COV2.S vaccine versus placebo. This clonotype originated in a person between 18 and 65 years old who received the Ad26.COV2.S COVID-19 vaccine or a placebo.

CDR3 amino acids: CASSKDEQGELFF. In DNA form, the CDR3 reads TGTGCCAGCAGCAAAGATGAACAGGGGGAGCTGTTTTTT. The rearrangement joins TRBV21-1 to TRBJ2-2; the DNA was not used to check the table's D call, TRBD1. TRBV21-1 is a recognized pseudogene. This CDR3 has 13 residues.